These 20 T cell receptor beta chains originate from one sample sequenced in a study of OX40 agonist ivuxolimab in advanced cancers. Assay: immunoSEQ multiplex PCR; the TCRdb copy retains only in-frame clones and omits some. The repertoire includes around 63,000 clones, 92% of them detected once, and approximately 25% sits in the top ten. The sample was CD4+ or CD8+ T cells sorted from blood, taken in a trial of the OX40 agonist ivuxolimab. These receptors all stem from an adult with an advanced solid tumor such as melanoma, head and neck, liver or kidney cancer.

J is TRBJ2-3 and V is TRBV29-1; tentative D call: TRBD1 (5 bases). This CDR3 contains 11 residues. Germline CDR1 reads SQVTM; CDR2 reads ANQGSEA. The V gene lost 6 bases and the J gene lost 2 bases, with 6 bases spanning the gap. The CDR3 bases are TGCAGCGTAGGGGCCACAGATACGCAGTATTTT. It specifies CSVGATDTQYF.

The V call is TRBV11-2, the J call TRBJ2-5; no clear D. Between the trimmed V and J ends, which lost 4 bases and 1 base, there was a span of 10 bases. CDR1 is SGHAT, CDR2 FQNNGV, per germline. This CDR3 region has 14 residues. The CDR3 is CASSSGRVQETQYF. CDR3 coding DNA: TGTGCCAGCAGCTCAGGCAGAGTCCAAGAGACCCAGTACTTC.

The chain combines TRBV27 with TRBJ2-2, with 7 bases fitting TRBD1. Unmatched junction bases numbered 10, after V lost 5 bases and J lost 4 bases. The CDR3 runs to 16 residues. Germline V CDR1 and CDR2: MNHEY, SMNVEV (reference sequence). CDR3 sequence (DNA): TGTGCCAGCAGTCCCCTCGACAGGGTGTCCACCGGGGAGCTGTTTTTT. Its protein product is CASSPLDRVSTGELFF.

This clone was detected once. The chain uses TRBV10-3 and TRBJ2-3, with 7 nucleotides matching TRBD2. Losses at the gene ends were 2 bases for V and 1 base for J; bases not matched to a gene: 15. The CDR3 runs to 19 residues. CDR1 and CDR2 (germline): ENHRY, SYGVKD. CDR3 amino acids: CAISELDEPSGIGTDTQYF. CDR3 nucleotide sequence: TGTGCCATCAGTGAGCTTGATGAACCCAGCGGGATTGGCACAGATACGCAGTATTTT.

Here the CDR3 reads CASSMGQGENTEAFF. The CDR3 coding sequence is TGTGCCAGTAGTATGGGACAGGGGGAAAACACTGAAGCTTTCTTT. The chain recombines TRBV19 with TRBJ1-1; 11 bases line up with TRBD1. CDR3 size: 15 residues. V was pared by 3 bases and J by 2 bases, with 2 bases of the junction left unmatched. Germline assignment: CDR1 LNHDA and CDR2 SQIVND (reference sequence). Drawing the rest from reference TRBV19 and TRBJ1-1, the complete variable domain is DGGITQSPKYLFRKEGQNVTLSCEQNLNHDAMYWYRQDPGQGLRLIYYSQIVNDFQKGDIAEGYSVSREKKESFPLTVTSAQKNPTAFYLCASSMGQGENTEAFFGQGTRLTVV.

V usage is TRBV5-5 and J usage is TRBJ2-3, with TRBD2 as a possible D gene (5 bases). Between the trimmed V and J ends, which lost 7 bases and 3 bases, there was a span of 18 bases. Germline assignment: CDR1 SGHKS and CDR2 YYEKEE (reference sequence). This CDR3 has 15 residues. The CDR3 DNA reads TGTGCCAGCGCGGATGAGGGAGCTGCGACAGATACGCAGTATTTT. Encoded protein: CASADEGAATDTQYF. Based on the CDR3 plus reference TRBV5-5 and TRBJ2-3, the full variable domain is DAGVTQSPTHLIKTRGQQVTLRCSPISGHKSVSWYQQVLGQGPQFIFQYYEKEERGRGNFPDRFSARQFPNYSSELNVNALLLGDSALYLCASADEGAATDTQYFGPGTRLTVL.

The CDR3 is CSVEGARYEQYF. The CDR3 nucleotides read TGCAGCGTGGAGGGGGCACGATACGAGCAGTACTTC. The chain is built from TRBV29-1 and TRBJ2-7, with D maybe TRBD1 (7 bases). The V end was cut by 6 bases, the J end by 4 bases, with 13 bases between. This CDR3 spans 12 amino acids. Germline lookup yields CDR1 SQVTM and CDR2 ANQGSEA.

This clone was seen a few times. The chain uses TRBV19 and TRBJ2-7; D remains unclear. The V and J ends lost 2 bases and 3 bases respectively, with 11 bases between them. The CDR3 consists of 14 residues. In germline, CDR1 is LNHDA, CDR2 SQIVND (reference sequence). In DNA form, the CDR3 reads TGTGCCAGTAGTATAAGAGCAGGACGCTACGAGCAGTACTTC. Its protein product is CASSIRAGRYEQYF.

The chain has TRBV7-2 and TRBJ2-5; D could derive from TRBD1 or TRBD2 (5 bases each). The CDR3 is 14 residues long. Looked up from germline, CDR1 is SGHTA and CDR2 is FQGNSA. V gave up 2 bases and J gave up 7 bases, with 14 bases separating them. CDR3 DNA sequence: TGTGCCAGCAGCTTAATGGGCGATGGGGGGACCCAGTACTTC. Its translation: CASSLMGDGGTQYF.

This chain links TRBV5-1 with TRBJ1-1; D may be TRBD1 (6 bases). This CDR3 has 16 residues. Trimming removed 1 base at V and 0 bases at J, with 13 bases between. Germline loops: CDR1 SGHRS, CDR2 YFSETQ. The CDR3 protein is CASSLTGRGVNTEAFF. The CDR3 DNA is TGCGCCAGCAGCTTGACAGGGCGAGGGGTGAACACTGAAGCTTTCTTT.

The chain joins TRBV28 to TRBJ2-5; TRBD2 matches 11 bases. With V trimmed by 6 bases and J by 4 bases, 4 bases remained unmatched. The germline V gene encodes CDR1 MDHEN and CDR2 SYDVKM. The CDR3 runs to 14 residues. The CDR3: CASRELAGVETQYF. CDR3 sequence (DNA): TGTGCCAGCAGGGAACTAGCGGGAGTAGAGACCCAGTACTTC.

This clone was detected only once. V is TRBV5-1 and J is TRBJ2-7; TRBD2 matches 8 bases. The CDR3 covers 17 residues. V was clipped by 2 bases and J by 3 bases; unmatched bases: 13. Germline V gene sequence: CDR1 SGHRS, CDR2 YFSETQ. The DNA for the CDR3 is TGCGCCAGCAGCTTCCCCCCGGGGGGGGAAGCCTTCTACGAGCAGTACTTC. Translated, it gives CASSFPPGGEAFYEQYF.

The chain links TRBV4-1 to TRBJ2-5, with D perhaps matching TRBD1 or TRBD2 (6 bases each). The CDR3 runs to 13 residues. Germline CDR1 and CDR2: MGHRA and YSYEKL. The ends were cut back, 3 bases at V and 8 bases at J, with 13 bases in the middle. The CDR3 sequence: CASSQGGWGTQYF. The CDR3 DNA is TGCGCCAGCAGCCAGGGGGGCTGGGGTACCCAGTACTTC.

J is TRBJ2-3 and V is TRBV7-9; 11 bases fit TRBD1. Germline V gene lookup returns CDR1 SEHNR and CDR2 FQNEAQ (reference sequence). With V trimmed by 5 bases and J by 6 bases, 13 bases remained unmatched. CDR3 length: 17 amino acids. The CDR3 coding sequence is TGTGCCAGCAGCCTCCCCGGGAGGACAGGGGGCGTTGATACGCAGTATTTT. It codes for CASSLPGRTGGVDTQYF.

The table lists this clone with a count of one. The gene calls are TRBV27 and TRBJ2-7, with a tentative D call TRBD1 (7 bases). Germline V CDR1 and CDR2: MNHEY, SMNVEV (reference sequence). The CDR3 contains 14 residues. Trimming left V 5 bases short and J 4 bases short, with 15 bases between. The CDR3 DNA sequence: TGTGCCAGCAGTCCCGGGGGCAGGGGGTACGAGCAGTACTTC. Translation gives CASSPGGRGYEQYF.

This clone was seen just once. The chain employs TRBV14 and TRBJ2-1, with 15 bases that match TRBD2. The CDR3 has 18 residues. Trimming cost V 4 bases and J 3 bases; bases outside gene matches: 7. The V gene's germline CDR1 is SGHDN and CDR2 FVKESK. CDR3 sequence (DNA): TGTGCCAGCAGCCTTGGGACTAGCGGGAGGCTTTACTACAATGAGCAGTTCTTC. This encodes CASSLGTSGRLYYNEQFF.

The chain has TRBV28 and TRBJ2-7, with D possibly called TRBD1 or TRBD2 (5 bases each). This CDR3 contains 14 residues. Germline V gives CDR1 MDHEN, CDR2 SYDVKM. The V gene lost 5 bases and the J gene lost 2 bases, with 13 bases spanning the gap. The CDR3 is CASSNRDQTYEQYF. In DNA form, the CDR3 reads TGTGCCAGCAGTAATCGGGACCAAACCTACGAGCAGTACTTC.

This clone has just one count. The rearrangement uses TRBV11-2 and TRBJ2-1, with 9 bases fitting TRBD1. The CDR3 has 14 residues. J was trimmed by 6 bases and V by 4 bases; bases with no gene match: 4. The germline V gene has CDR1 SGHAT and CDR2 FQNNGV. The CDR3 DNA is TGTGCCAGCAGCTCCCCGACAGGGGGCAATGAGCAGTTCTTC. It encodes CASSSPTGGNEQFF.

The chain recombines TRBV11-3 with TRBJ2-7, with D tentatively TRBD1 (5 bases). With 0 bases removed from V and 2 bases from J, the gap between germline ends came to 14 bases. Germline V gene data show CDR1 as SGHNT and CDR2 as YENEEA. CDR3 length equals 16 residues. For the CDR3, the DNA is TGTGCCAGCAGCTTAGATGGCACAGGTGGTACCTACGAGCAGTACTTC. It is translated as CASSLDGTGGTYEQYF.

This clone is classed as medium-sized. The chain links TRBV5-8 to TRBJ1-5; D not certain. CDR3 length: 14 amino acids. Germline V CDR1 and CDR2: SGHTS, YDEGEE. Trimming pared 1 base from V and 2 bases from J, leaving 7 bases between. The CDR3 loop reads CASSLSIGNQPQHF. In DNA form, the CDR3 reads TGTGCCAGCAGCTTGTCAATCGGCAATCAGCCCCAGCATTTT.